The 8 T cell receptor beta chains below were found in one sample sequenced in a study of beta chain features in type 1 diabetes. Which antigens these TCRs recognize remains unknown. Expressed TCRB transcripts got sequenced, as all isolated RNA was reverse transcribed. Clones were sequenced by immunoSEQ multiplex PCR, and TCRdb holds only the in-frame ones, with some missing. The data hold about 340,000 clones, with roughly 13% observed a single time. Study results and limitations: Researchers report that Type 1 diabetes patients had moderately but significantly shorter TCRB CDR3s across all four CD4+ subsets.

The sample was naive CD4+ T cells from blood. Source of these receptors: a woman aged 18-29 years with type 1 diabetes.

V usage is TRBV30 and J usage is TRBJ1-4; 10 nucleotides match TRBD1. The CDR3 is made up of 15 amino acids. J lost 6 bases, V lost 4 bases, and 8 bases had no gene match. Germline assignment: CDR1 GTSNPN and CDR2 SVGIG (reference sequence). CDR3 protein: CAWNRWDRGDEKLFF. The CDR3 DNA follows: TGTGCCTGGAACCGGTGGGACAGGGGCGATGAAAAACTGTTTTTT.

V is TRBV7-2 and J is TRBJ2-5; D remains ambiguous. V was shortened by 0 bases and J by 1 base, with 15 bases between the two germline ends. Germline assignment: CDR1 SGHTA and CDR2 FQGNSA. The CDR3 loop spans 17 amino acids. CDR3 sequence reads: CASSLARSPRSQETQYF. In DNA, the CDR3 is TGTGCCAGCAGCTTAGCGCGGTCGCCGAGGAGCCAAGAGACCCAGTACTTC.

The genes are TRBV9 and TRBJ2-1; TRBD2 might be the D (5 bases). CDR3 length equals 16 residues. Deletions cut 0 bases from V and 0 bases from J, with 10 bases between. Germline V gene data show CDR1 as SGDLS and CDR2 as YYNGEE. The DNA of the CDR3 is TGTGCCAGCAGCGTAGCCGGACTGAGCTCCTACAATGAGCAGTTCTTC. It yields the protein CASSVAGLSSYNEQFF. Complete variable domain (other parts from reference TRBV9 and TRBJ2-1): DSGVTQTPKHLITATGQRVTLRCSPRSGDLSVYWYQQSLDQGLQFLIQYYNGEERAKGNILERFSAQQFPDLHSELNLSSLELGDSALYFCASSVAGLSSYNEQFFGPGTRLTVL.

The CDR3 protein is CASSQAGGKETQYF. For the CDR3, the DNA is TGTGCCAGCAGTCAAGCAGGGGGCAAGGAGACCCAGTACTTC. The chain couples TRBV27 to TRBJ2-5; 8 bases fit TRBD1. Germline lookup yields CDR1 MNHEY and CDR2 SMNVEV (reference sequence). The trim removed 5 bases at V and 5 bases at J, leaving 7 bases unmatched. The CDR3 sequence is 14 residues long.

The genes are TRBV2 and TRBJ2-5; no firm D call. The CDR3 contains 13 residues. Germline CDR1 and CDR2: SNHLY and FYNNEI. The V and J ends lost 6 bases and 3 bases respectively, with 11 bases between them. CDR3 in amino acids: CASRGDSKETQYF. The DNA for the CDR3 is TGTGCCAGCAGAGGCGACTCCAAAGAGACCCAGTACTTC.

The chain links TRBV29-1 to TRBJ2-3; D ambiguous. With 4 bases removed from V and 0 bases from J, the gap between germline ends came to 8 bases. The CDR3 consists of 13 residues. Germline-derived CDR1 and CDR2 are SQVTM and ANQGSEA. The DNA of the CDR3 is TGCAGCGTTGGAAACAGAAGCACAGATACGCAGTATTTT. Encoded protein: CSVGNRSTDTQYF.

This clone was found a few times. The chain carries TRBV7-9 and TRBJ2-5; possible D gene TRBD2, 6 bases. Germline CDR1 is SEHNR and CDR2 is FQNEAQ (reference sequence). This CDR3 comprises 14 residues. Trimming stripped 2 bases from V and 1 base from J, with 8 bases between. CDR3 amino acids: CASSLTGVQETQYF. The DNA of the CDR3 is TGTGCCAGCAGCTTAACGGGGGTCCAAGAGACCCAGTACTTC. Combining the CDR3 with reference TRBV7-9 and TRBJ2-5 gives the whole variable domain DTGVSQNPRHKITKRGQNVTFRCDPISEHNRLYWYRQTLGQGPEFLTYFQNEAQLEKSRLLSDRFSAERPKGSFSTLEIQRTEQGDSAMYLCASSLTGVQETQYFGPGTRLLVL.

The CDR3 loop reads CASSEQGRREQFF. The CDR3 coding sequence is TGCGCCAGCAGTGAGCAGGGAAGGCGGGAGCAGTTCTTC. The genes are TRBV5-1 and TRBJ2-1; the D gene is possibly TRBD1 (5 bases). V was shortened by 5 bases and J by 10 bases, with 16 bases between the two germline ends. The length of the CDR3 is 13 residues. Germline values: CDR1 SGHRS, CDR2 YFSETQ.